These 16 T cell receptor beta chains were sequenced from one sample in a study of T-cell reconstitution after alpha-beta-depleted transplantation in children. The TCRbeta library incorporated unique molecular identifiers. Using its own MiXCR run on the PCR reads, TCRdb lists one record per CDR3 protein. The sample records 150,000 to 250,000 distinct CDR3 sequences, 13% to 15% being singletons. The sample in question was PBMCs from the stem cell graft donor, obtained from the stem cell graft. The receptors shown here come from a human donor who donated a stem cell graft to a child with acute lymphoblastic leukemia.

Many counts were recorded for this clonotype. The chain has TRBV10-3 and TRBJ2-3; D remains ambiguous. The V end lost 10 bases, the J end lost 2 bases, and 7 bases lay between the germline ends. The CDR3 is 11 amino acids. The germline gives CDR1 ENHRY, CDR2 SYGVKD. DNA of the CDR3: TGTGCCACGGCAAACACAGATACGCAGTATTTT. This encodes CATANTDTQYF.

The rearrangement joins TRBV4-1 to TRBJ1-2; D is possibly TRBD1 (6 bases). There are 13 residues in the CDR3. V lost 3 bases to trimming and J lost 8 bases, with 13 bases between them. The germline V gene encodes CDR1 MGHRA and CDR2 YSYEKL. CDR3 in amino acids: CASSHPGGLGYTF. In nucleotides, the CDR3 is TGCGCCAGCAGCCATCCGGGGGGCTTAGGCTACACCTTC.

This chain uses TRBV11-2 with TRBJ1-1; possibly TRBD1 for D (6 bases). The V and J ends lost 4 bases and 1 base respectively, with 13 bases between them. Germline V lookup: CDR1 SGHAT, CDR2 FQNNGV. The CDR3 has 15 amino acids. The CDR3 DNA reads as TGTGCCAGCAGCTCATCGACAGGAGGGAACACTGAAGCTTTCTTT. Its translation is CASSSSTGGNTEAFF.

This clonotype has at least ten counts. This CDR3 is CASSSPPGELFF. CDR3 nucleotide sequence: TGTGCCAGCAGTTCCCCCCCCGGGGAGCTGTTTTTT. This chain links TRBV12-3 or TRBV12-4 with TRBJ2-2; D remains ambiguous. The CDR3 is 12 amino acids. V lost 4 bases and J 6 bases, leaving 6 bases between the germline ends.

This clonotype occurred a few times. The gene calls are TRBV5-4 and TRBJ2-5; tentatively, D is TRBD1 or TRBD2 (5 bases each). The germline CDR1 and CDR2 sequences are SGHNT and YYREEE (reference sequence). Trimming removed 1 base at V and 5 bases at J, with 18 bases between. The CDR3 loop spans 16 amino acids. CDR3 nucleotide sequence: TGTGCCAGCAGCTTGAGTCGGGACGCCTCTGGGGAGACCCAGTACTTC. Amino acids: CASSLSRDASGETQYF.

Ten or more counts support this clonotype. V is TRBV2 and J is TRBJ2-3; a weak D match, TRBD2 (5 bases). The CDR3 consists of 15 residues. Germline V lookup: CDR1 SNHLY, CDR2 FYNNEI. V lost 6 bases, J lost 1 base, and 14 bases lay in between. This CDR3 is CASSLREPGTDTQYF. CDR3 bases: TGTGCCAGCAGCCTACGGGAACCGGGCACAGATACGCAGTATTTT.

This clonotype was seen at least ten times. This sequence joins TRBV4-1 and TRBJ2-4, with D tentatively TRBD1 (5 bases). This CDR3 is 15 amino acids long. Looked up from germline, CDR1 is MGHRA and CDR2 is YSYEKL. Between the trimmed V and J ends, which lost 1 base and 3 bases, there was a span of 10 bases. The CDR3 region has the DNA TGCGCCAGCAGCCAAGGCCTCACAGGCAAAAACATTCAGTACTTC. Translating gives CASSQGLTGKNIQYF.

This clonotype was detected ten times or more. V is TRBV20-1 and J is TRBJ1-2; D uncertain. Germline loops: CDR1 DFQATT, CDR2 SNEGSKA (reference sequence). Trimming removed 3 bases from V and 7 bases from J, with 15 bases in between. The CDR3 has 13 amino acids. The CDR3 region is CSARARETGGYTF. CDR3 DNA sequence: TGCAGTGCTAGGGCGAGGGAAACGGGTGGCTACACCTTC.

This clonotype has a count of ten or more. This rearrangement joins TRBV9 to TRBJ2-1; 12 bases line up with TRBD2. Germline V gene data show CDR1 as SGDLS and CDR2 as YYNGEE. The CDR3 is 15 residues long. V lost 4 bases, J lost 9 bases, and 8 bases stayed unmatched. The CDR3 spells CASSPRLAGEPEQFF. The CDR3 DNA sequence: TGTGCCAGCAGCCCCCGACTAGCGGGAGAGCCTGAGCAGTTCTTC. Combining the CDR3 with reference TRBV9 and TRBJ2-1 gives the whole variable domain DSGVTQTPKHLITATGQRVTLRCSPRSGDLSVYWYQQSLDQGLQFLIQYYNGEERAKGNILERFSAQQFPDLHSELNLSSLELGDSALYFCASSPRLAGEPEQFFGPGTRLTVL.

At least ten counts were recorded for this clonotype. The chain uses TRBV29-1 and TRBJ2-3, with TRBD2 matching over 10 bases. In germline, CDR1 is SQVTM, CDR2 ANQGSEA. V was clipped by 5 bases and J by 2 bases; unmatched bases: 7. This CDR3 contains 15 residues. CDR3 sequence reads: CSVRSGTSVTDTQYF. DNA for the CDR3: TGCAGCGTTAGATCCGGGACTAGCGTCACAGATACGCAGTATTTT.

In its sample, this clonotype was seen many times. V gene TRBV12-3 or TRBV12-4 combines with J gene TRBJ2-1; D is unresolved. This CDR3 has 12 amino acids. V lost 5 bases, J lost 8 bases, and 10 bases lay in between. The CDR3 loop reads CASSPLDYEQFF. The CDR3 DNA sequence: TGTGCCAGCAGTCCCCTAGATTATGAGCAGTTCTTC.

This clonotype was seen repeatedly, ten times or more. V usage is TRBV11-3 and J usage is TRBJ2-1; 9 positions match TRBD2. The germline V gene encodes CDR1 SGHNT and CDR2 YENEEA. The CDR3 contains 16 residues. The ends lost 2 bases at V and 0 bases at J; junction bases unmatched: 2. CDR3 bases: TGTGCCAGCAGCTTACTAGCGGGGTTCTCCTACAATGAGCAGTTCTTC. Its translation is CASSLLAGFSYNEQFF.

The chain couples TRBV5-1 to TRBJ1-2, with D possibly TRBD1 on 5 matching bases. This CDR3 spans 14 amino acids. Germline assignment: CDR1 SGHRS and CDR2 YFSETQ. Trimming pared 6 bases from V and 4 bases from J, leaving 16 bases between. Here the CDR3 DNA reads TGCGCCAGCACCGCCAGGGATGGTGGCTATGGCTACACCTTC. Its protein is CASTARDGGYGYTF. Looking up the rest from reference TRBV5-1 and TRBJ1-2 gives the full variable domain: KAGVTQTPRYLIKTRGQQVTLSCSPISGHRSVSWYQQTPGQGLQFLFEYFSETQRNKGNFPGRFSGRQFSNSRSEMNVSTLELGDSALYLCASTARDGGYGYTFGSGTRLTVV.

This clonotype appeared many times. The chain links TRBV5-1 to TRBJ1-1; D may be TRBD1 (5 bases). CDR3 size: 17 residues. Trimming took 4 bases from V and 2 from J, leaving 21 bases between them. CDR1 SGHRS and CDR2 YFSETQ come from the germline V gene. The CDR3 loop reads CASSPLVSGHFNTEAFF. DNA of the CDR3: TGCGCCAGCAGCCCGCTCGTCTCTGGACACTTTAACACTGAAGCTTTCTTT.

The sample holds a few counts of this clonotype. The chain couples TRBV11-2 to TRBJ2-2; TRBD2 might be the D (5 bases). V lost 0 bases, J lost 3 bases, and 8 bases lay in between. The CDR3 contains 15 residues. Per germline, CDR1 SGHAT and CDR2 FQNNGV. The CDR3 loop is CASSLELRDTGELFF. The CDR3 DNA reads TGTGCCAGCAGCTTAGAACTGAGGGACACCGGGGAGCTGTTTTTT.

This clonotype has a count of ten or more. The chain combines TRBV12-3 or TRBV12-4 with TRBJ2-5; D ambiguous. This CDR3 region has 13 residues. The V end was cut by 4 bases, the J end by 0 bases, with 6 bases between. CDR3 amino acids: CASSWGYQETQYF. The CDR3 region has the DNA TGTGCCAGCAGTTGGGGTTACCAAGAGACCCAGTACTTC.